These 26 T cell receptor beta chains came from one sample sequenced in a study of T-cell reconstitution after alpha-beta-depleted transplantation in children. Unique molecular identifiers were incorporated when the TCRbeta library was constructed. TCRdb used MiXCR to reprocess the PCR reads, holding one entry per CDR3 protein. The sample includes a few hundred thousand distinct CDR3 sequences, over 40% of them seen just once. This specimen consisted of PBMCs, obtained before TCRalphabeta/CD19-depleted stem cell transplant. The receptors originated from a girl aged 2 to 9 with aplastic anemia, due to receive a stem cell transplant.

The chain links TRBV5-1 to TRBJ2-3; D is unclear. V lost 6 bases to trimming and J lost 2 bases, with 10 bases between them. The CDR3 is 13 residues long. CDR1 and CDR2 from the germline V gene are SGHRS and YFSETQ. The CDR3 region is CASTLGTTDTQYF. CDR3 in DNA: TGCGCCAGCACCCTGGGTACCACAGATACGCAGTATTTT.

The V and J genes are TRBV6-5 and TRBJ2-1; TRBD1 matches 7 bases. Germline assignment: CDR1 MNHEY and CDR2 SVGAGI. This CDR3 has 14 residues. With V trimmed by 6 bases and J by 5 bases, 7 bases remained unmatched. The CDR3 spells CASRYAQGNNEQFF. The CDR3, as DNA: TGTGCCAGCAGATACGCACAGGGGAACAATGAGCAGTTCTTC.

In this sample, this clonotype turned up a few times. J is TRBJ2-1 and V is TRBV12-3 or TRBV12-4; no clear D gene. Trimming left V 6 bases short and J 1 base short, with 16 bases between. The CDR3 spans 16 residues. CDR3: CASSPGPMGSYNEQFF. The CDR3 DNA follows: TGTGCCAGCAGCCCCGGACCGATGGGGTCCTACAATGAGCAGTTCTTC.

Note on this clonotype: A junction end diverges from the germline sequence, so it may reflect a read error. V usage is TRBV12-3 or TRBV12-4 and J usage is TRBJ2-1; 8 bases line up with TRBD2. CDR3 length: 15 residues. This chain's CDR3 is CASSPGLAVSNEHFF. For the CDR3, the DNA is TGTGCCAGCAGTCCCGGACTAGCTGTATCCAATGAGCATTTCTTC.

This clonotype was counted many times. The chain joins TRBV10-3 to TRBJ1-1; D gene uncertain. The CDR3 spans 17 residues. V dropped 2 bases and J dropped 2 bases, with 18 bases sitting between them. CDR1 and CDR2 from the germline V gene are ENHRY and SYGVKD. CDR3 in DNA: TGTGCCATCAGTGAGGTCGGTATCTTGGATTCTAACACTGAAGCTTTCTTT. Translation: CAISEVGILDSNTEAFF.

A remark on this clonotype: The conserved closing phenylalanine or tryptophan is absent in this CDR3, likely reflecting a read error. The chain employs TRBV10-2 and TRBJ2-5, with unresolved D. CDR3 length equals 11 residues. CDR1 and CDR2 (germline): WSHSY, SAAADI. Trimming pared 5 bases from V and 3 bases from J, leaving 4 bases between. CDR3 region: CASSLKETQYS. In nucleotides, the CDR3 is TGCGCCAGCAGTCTTAAAGAGACCCAGTACTCC.

The V and J genes are TRBV2 and TRBJ1-1; D not certain. CDR1 and CDR2 from the germline V gene are SNHLY and FYNNEI. This CDR3 region has 13 residues. With 1 base removed from V and 5 bases from J, the gap between germline ends came to 8 bases. In DNA form, the CDR3 reads TGTGCCAGCAGTGAAGAGGGTCAAACTGAAGCTTTCTTT. Translation gives CASSEEGQTEAFF.

V gene TRBV29-1 combines with J gene TRBJ2-7, with D perhaps given as TRBD1 or TRBD2 (5 bases each). Germline V gene data show CDR1 as SQVTM and CDR2 as ANQGSEA. The CDR3 sequence is 12 residues long. Trimming left V 6 bases short and J 7 bases short, with 16 bases between. CDR3 bases: TGCAGCGTGGCGACAGACTCGGGAGAGCAGTACTTC. Its protein product is CSVATDSGEQYF.

The rearrangement joins TRBV28 to TRBJ2-1, with a possible D match to TRBD2 (7 bases). The CDR3 length is 15 residues. From germline, CDR1 is MDHEN and CDR2 SYDVKM. V was clipped by 11 bases and J by 3 bases, with 20 bases between them. CDR3 sequence: CASAGGGGFYNEQFF. CDR3 DNA: TGTGCCTCCGCCGGGGGCGGGGGTTTCTACAATGAGCAGTTCTTC. Full variable domain (remainder filled in from reference TRBV28 and TRBJ2-1): DVKVTQSSRYLVKRTGEKVFLECVQDMDHENMFWYRQDPGLGLRLIYFSYDVKMKEKGDIPEGYSVSREKKERFSLILESASTNQTSMYLCASAGGGGFYNEQFFGPGTRLTVL.

V is TRBV12-3 or TRBV12-4 and J is TRBJ2-3, with TRBD2 matching over 11 bases. After removal of 8 bases from V and 3 bases from J, the junction contained 1 base not matched to a gene. The CDR3 loop spans 13 amino acids. CDR3 DNA: TGTGCCAGCCTAGCGGGAGGTACAGATACGCAGTATTTT. It codes for CASLAGGTDTQYF.

This chain's CDR3 is CSVERRGLAGGGDTQYF. CDR3 nucleotides: TGCAGCGTTGAACGCCGGGGGCTAGCGGGGGGGGGAGATACGCAGTATTTT. This chain joins TRBV29-1 and TRBJ2-3, with 12 bases that match TRBD2. Germline V gives CDR1 SQVTM, CDR2 ANQGSEA. V trimming: 2 bases; J trimming: 5 bases; junction bases outside the gene matches: 11. The CDR3 is 17 amino acids.

This clonotype has a handful of counts. The V and J genes are TRBV7-3 and TRBJ1-1, with a tentative D call TRBD1 (5 bases). CDR1 SGHTA and CDR2 FQGTGA come from the germline V gene. With 3 bases removed from V and 3 bases from J, the gap between germline ends came to 8 bases. The CDR3 length is 13 residues. CDR3 amino acids: CASSFREDTEAFF. The DNA of the CDR3 is TGTGCCAGCAGCTTCAGGGAGGACACTGAAGCTTTCTTT.

The chain joins TRBV10-3 to TRBJ2-3, with D tentatively TRBD1 (6 bases). Germline CDR1 and CDR2: ENHRY and SYGVKD. V lost 10 bases and J 0 bases, leaving 14 bases between the germline ends. This CDR3 has 14 residues. For the CDR3, the DNA is TGTGCCACTCAGGGGACGGCTAGCACAGATACGCAGTATTTT. Translating gives CATQGTASTDTQYF.

A few counts support this clonotype. The chain couples TRBV2 to TRBJ1-1, with D uncertain. The germline gives CDR1 SNHLY, CDR2 FYNNEI. This CDR3 is built from 14 residues. Trimming left V 1 base short and J 3 bases short, with 9 bases between. The CDR3 sequence is CASSEDGFYTEAFF. The DNA for the CDR3 is TGTGCCAGCAGTGAAGATGGCTTCTACACTGAAGCTTTCTTT. The whole variable domain, filled in from reference TRBV2 and TRBJ1-1, reads EPEVTQTPSHQVTQMGQEVILRCVPISNHLYFYWYRQILGQKVEFLVSFYNNEISEKSEIFDDQFSVERPDGSNFTLKIRSTKLEDSAMYFCASSEDGFYTEAFFGQGTRLTVV.

This clonotype was counted many times. This chain links TRBV7-2 with TRBJ2-4, with 9 bases that match TRBD2. Looked up from germline, CDR1 is SGHTA and CDR2 is FQGNSA. The V segment lost 6 bases and the J segment 5 bases; nucleotides outside the gene matches: 8. CDR3 length: 15 amino acids. In DNA, the CDR3 is TGTGCCAGCAGTTTTAGCGGGAGTGGTGAAAACATTCAGTACTTC. Translation: CASSFSGSGENIQYF.

This sequence joins TRBV20-1 and TRBJ1-1; 8 bases are shared with TRBD1. V dropped 6 bases and J dropped 0; count of bases not matched to a gene: 6. The CDR3 is 14 amino acids. Per the germline V gene, CDR1 is DFQATT and CDR2 is SNEGSKA (reference sequence). The CDR3: CSAKAGGVNTEAFF. DNA of the CDR3: TGCAGTGCGAAAGCAGGGGGCGTGAACACTGAAGCTTTCTTT.

This clonotype was observed many times. The rearrangement uses TRBV7-9 and TRBJ2-5; unclear D gene. Trimming stripped 5 bases from V and 2 bases from J, with 15 bases between. The CDR3 has 15 amino acids. Germline CDR1 and CDR2: SEHNR and FQNEAQ (reference sequence). The CDR3 nucleotides are TGTGCCAGCAGCCCTAAAAGCATTGGGCAAGAGACCCAGTACTTC. Protein: CASSPKSIGQETQYF.

This clonotype has a count of ten or more. V and J are TRBV5-5 and TRBJ2-4; D not resolved. Germline assignment: CDR1 SGHKS and CDR2 YYEKEE (reference sequence). There are 14 residues in the CDR3. Trimming removed 0 bases at V and 7 bases at J, with 11 bases between. DNA of the CDR3: TGTGCCAGCAGCTTGGTGCTCTCGGCTAACATTCAGTACTTC. Translating it yields CASSLVLSANIQYF.

The rearrangement joins TRBV6-5 to TRBJ2-3, with D perhaps matching TRBD2 (7 bases). Germline V CDR1 and CDR2: MNHEY, SVGAGI. The CDR3 contains 15 residues. With 7 bases removed from V and 2 bases from J, the gap between germline ends came to 16 bases. CDR3 nucleotide sequence: TGTGCCAGCATTTGGCGGGGGCCACCCACAGATACGCAGTATTTT. Residues: CASIWRGPPTDTQYF.

This clonotype was seen at least ten times. The chain couples TRBV4-3 to TRBJ2-1, with D possibly TRBD1 on 7 matching bases. The CDR3 totals 15 residues. Looked up from germline, CDR1 is LGHNA and CDR2 is YSLEER. Trimming took off 8 bases at V and 8 bases at J, with 22 bases between the two ends. CDR3 DNA sequence: TGCGCCAGCCGCTCGTTAGCGCAGGGGGGCGATGAGCAGTTCTTC. Protein product: CASRSLAQGGDEQFF.

The chain combines TRBV20-1 with TRBJ2-2; 9 nucleotides agree with TRBD2. V was clipped by 6 bases and J by 0 bases; unmatched bases: 11. The CDR3 length is 17 residues. CDR1 and CDR2 from the germline V gene are DFQATT and SNEGSKA (reference sequence). CDR3 sequence reads: CSALLGAGGPNTGELFF. The CDR3 bases are TGCAGTGCCCTACTTGGTGCGGGGGGGCCGAACACCGGGGAGCTGTTTTTT.

V usage is TRBV5-1 and J usage is TRBJ1-3; unclear D gene. Per the germline V gene, CDR1 is SGHRS and CDR2 is YFSETQ. Trimming took 0 bases from V and 0 from J, leaving 10 bases between them. The CDR3 consists of 16 residues. The CDR3 coding sequence is TGCGCCAGCAGCTTGGGGGCTGCAGTCTCTGGAAACACCATATATTTT. This encodes CASSLGAAVSGNTIYF. The whole variable domain, filled in from reference TRBV5-1 and TRBJ1-3, reads KAGVTQTPRYLIKTRGQQVTLSCSPISGHRSVSWYQQTPGQGLQFLFEYFSETQRNKGNFPGRFSGRQFSNSRSEMNVSTLELGDSALYLCASSLGAAVSGNTIYFGEGSWLTVV.

This clonotype has a handful of counts. The rearrangement uses TRBV25-1 and TRBJ1-1; TRBD1 agrees at 7 bases. With V trimmed by 4 bases and J by 8 bases, 7 bases remained unmatched. Germline-derived CDR1 and CDR2 are MGHDK and SYGVNS. This CDR3 contains 13 residues. The chain's CDR3 is CASSGQGIPEAFF. The CDR3 coding sequence is TGTGCCAGCAGTGGACAGGGTATTCCCGAAGCTTTCTTT.

The V call is TRBV7-2, the J call TRBJ1-2; D remains unclear. Per the germline V gene, CDR1 is SGHTA and CDR2 is FQGNSA. V lost 5 bases to trimming and J lost 5 bases, with 12 bases between them. The CDR3 covers 13 residues. CDR3 residues: CASSHGREYGYTF. As DNA, the CDR3 is TGTGCCAGCAGCCACGGGAGGGAGTATGGCTACACCTTC.

The V and J genes are TRBV20-1 and TRBJ1-2; tentative D call: TRBD1 (5 bases). The CDR3 is 15 amino acids. The V gene lost 0 bases and the J gene lost 6 bases, with 17 bases spanning the gap. Germline CDR1 reads DFQATT; CDR2 reads SNEGSKA (reference sequence). Here the CDR3 DNA reads TGCAGTGCTAGAGATCAGGGCTCCATGCACAATGGCTACACCTTC. Translated: CSARDQGSMHNGYTF.

CDR3: CSAKQGAGGGNQPQHF. CDR3 coding DNA: TGCAGTGCTAAACAGGGGGCAGGAGGGGGCAATCAGCCCCAGCATTTT. The genes are TRBV20-1 and TRBJ1-5; 9 bases fit TRBD1. The J segment lost 2 bases and the V segment lost 4 bases, leaving 9 bases of the junction unmatched. The CDR3 extends over 16 amino acids. Looked up from germline, CDR1 is DFQATT and CDR2 is SNEGSKA (reference sequence).